This T cell receptor (beta chain) originates from a study of blood T cells in healthy people across ages. PCR was performed a second time for about 6 to 11 cycles using a sample-barcoded 5' primer and a J-beta primer mix. TCRdb re-called the 5' RACE reads through MiXCR, storing one row per CDR3 protein. Found here are around 1,500,000 distinct CDR3 sequences, approximately 30% of them singletons; the top ten hold over 7%. J was trimmed by 6 bases and V by 4 bases; bases with no gene match: 7. This CDR3 has 14 amino acids. Germline loops: CDR1 SNHLY, CDR2 FYNNEI. Sample: blood. The clonotype comes from a woman between 25 and 40 years old in good health. This chain joins TRBV2 and TRBJ2-7; TRBD1 matches at 9 bases. In DNA, the CDR3 is TGTGCCAGCAGTGGAGGGACAGGGTTTGGCGAGCAGTACTTC. Its protein is CASSGGTGFGEQYF.